This entry is about one TCR beta chain. Its target is unknown. The entry originates in a study of shared clonotypes between healthy human individuals. Findings and caveats of the study: Non-shared clonotypes had lower generation probabilities than those shared by all four donors. As a rule, naive subsets had a larger estimated richness than memory subsets.

At deep level, the assay was performed. In the study's own analysis: ImmunoSEQ sequences covered only the junction and lacked quality scores; filtering therefore differed. Assay: immunoSEQ multiplex PCR; the TCRdb copy retains only in-frame clones and omits some. For V, J and clone size, that table is used; D and trimming come from the DNA. The sample records 2 million to 2.5 million clones, 95% being singletons. Trimming pared 6 bases from V and 4 bases from J, leaving 16 bases between. The CDR3 consists of 14 residues. Germline V gene sequence: CDR1 SGHNT, CDR2 YYREEE (reference sequence). The genes are TRBV5-4 and TRBJ1-1, with D possibly matching TRBD1 (6 bases). The sequence was collected from a man aged 18 to 30 in good health. Sequenced input: naive CD4+ T cells sorted from blood. Subset denoted: CD45RA+ positively selected. This CDR3 reads CASTSGAGTTEAFF. DNA for the CDR3: TGTGCCAGCACCTCGGGGGCCGGGACCACTGAAGCTTTCTTT.